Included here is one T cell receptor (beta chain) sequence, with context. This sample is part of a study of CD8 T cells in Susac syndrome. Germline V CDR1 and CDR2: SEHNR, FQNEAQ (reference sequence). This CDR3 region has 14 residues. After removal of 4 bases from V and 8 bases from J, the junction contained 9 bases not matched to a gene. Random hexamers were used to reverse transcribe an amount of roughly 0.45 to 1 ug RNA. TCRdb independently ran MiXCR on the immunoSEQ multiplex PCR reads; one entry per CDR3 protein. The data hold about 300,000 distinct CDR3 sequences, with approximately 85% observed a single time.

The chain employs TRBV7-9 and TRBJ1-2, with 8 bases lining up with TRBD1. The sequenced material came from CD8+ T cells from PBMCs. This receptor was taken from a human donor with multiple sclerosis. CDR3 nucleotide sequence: TGTGCCAGCAGCTCGAGCGGGACAGGCGAGGGCTACACCTTC. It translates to CASSSSGTGEGYTF.